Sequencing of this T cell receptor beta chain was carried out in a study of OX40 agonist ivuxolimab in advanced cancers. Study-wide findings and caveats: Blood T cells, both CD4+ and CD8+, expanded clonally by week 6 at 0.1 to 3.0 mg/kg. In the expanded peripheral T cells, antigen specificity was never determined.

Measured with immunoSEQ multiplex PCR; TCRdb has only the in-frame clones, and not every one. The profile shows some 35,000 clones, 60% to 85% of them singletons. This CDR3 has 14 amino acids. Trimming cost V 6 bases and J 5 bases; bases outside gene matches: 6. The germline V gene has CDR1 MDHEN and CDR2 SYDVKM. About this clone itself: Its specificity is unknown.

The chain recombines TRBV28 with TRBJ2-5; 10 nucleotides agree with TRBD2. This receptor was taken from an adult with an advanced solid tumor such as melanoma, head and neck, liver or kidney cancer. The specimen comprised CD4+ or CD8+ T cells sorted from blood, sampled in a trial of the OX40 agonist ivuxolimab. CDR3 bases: TGTGCCAGCAGGCAAGCGGGGGGGCGTGAGACCCAGTACTTC. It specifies CASRQAGGRETQYF.